Sequencing of this T cell receptor (beta chain) was carried out in a study of cytomegalovirus exposure and HLA in healthy donors. This clone was recorded a few times. Trimming stripped 5 bases from V and 5 bases from J, with 12 bases between. CDR1 and CDR2 (germline): ENHRY, SYGVKD. The CDR3 runs to 14 residues. PCR was performed using 60 Vbeta and 13 Jbeta primers. TCRdb keeps only in-frame clones here, not all; method: immunoSEQ multiplex PCR. The sample has about 120,000 clones; over 8% are singletons. The chain links TRBV10-3 to TRBJ2-2, with D hard to call. The sequenced sample consisted of PBMCs. This clonotype was sampled from a man aged 30 to 45 in good health and CMV-seronegative. The CDR3 sequence is CAISPVPGTGELFF. DNA for the CDR3: TGTGCCATCAGTCCGGTACCAGGTACCGGGGAGCTGTTTTTT.